Following are 10 T cell receptor beta chains from one sample sequenced in a study of T cells in tumors after PD-1 blockade. TCRdb's copy holds only in-frame clones and misses some; the assay was immunoSEQ multiplex PCR. The sample lists around 60,000 clones; roughly 75% were seen once. The source material was PBMCs, sampled before anti-PD-1 treatment. All receptors derive from a human donor with basal cell carcinoma.

This clone has a single count. This chain links TRBV19 with TRBJ2-7; 11 bases agree with TRBD2. The CDR3 is 16 amino acids. The V and J ends lost 4 bases and 1 base, in that order; junction bases with no gene match: 6. Germline loops: CDR1 LNHDA, CDR2 SQIVND (reference sequence). The CDR3 loop reads CASSNPGTSGSYEQYF. As DNA, the CDR3 is TGTGCCAGTAGTAACCCCGGGACTAGCGGTTCCTACGAGCAGTACTTC.

This clone has just one count. This chain links TRBV5-1 with TRBJ2-7, with 8 positions matching TRBD1. CDR1 SGHRS and CDR2 YFSETQ come from the germline V gene. This CDR3 comprises 17 residues. The trim removed 1 base at V and 2 bases at J, leaving 11 bases unmatched. The CDR3 DNA is TGCGCCAGCAGCTTGAGTACAGGGGGATTAACGACCTACGAGCAGTACTTC. Residues: CASSLSTGGLTTYEQYF.

This clone was seen a single time. This chain joins TRBV3-1 (or the pseudogene TRBV3-2) and TRBJ1-1; 7 bases fit TRBD1. CDR3 length equals 13 residues. Trimming at V came to 1 base and at J to 5 bases, leaving 1 base not matched to a gene. From germline, CDR1 is LGHDT and CDR2 YNNKEL (reference sequence). In nucleotides, the CDR3 is TGTGCCAGCAGCCAAGCCAGGGGGACTGAAGCTTTCTTT. It yields the protein CASSQARGTEAFF.

The chain is built from TRBV6-1 and TRBJ2-1; 7 nucleotides agree with TRBD1. Per germline, CDR1 MNHNS and CDR2 SASEGT. Losses at the gene ends were 2 bases for V and 10 bases for J; bases not matched to a gene: 11. The CDR3 sequence is 15 residues long. The CDR3 DNA reads as TGTGCCAGCAGTGAAATACAGGGGTTATTAGGGGAGCAGTTCTTC. It is translated as CASSEIQGLLGEQFF.

The genes are TRBV4-1 and TRBJ1-2, with a tentative D call TRBD1 (6 bases). Germline V gene lookup returns CDR1 MGHRA and CDR2 YSYEKL. The germline V and J ends were trimmed by 1 base and 0 bases, with 6 bases remaining between them. This CDR3 contains 14 residues. In DNA, the CDR3 is TGCGCCAGCAGCCAAGGACAGGCTAACTATGGCTACACCTTC. This codes for CASSQGQANYGYTF.

V and J are TRBV11-3 and TRBJ2-2, with 12 bases matching TRBD1. Germline V gene sequence: CDR1 SGHNT, CDR2 YENEEA. The CDR3 length is 16 residues. V was pared by 2 bases and J by 6 bases, with 4 bases of the junction left unmatched. The CDR3: CASSLMGQGAAGELFF. Here the CDR3 DNA reads TGTGCCAGCAGCTTAATGGGACAGGGGGCTGCCGGGGAGCTGTTTTTT.

Comment on this clone: This sample includes further DNA sequences coding for the same CDR3. The chain employs TRBV6-5 and TRBJ1-4; 9 bases are a match to TRBD1. The CDR3 length is 13 residues. Germline lookup yields CDR1 MNHEY and CDR2 SVGAGI. With 8 bases clipped from V and 6 bases from J, the junction kept 4 bases outside the gene matches. The CDR3 spells CASERDRDEKLFF. Written as DNA, the CDR3 is TGTGCCAGCGAACGGGACAGGGATGAAAAACTGTTTTTT.

The chain has TRBV3-1 (or the pseudogene TRBV3-2) and TRBJ1-2; D might be TRBD1 (5 bases). Germline V lookup: CDR1 LGHDT, CDR2 YNNKEL (reference sequence). The CDR3 length is 15 residues. The germline V and J ends were trimmed by 1 base and 5 bases, with 14 bases remaining between them. The CDR3 loop is CASSQASGGAYGYTF. CDR3 coding DNA: TGTGCCAGCAGCCAAGCATCTGGGGGAGCGTATGGCTACACCTTC.

The J gene is TRBJ1-1, the V gene TRBV7-9; 8 bases line up with TRBD1. Germline V gene lookup returns CDR1 SEHNR and CDR2 FQNEAQ (reference sequence). The CDR3 has 14 residues. V shed 5 bases, J shed 4 bases, and the junction held 6 bases outside the gene matches. CDR3 sequence: CASSRTGSSTEAFF. The CDR3 DNA follows: TGTGCCAGCAGCCGGACAGGGTCTTCCACTGAAGCTTTCTTT.

The V call is TRBV7-3, the J call TRBJ2-1, with TRBD1 as a possible D gene (6 bases). From germline, CDR1 is SGHTA and CDR2 FQGTGA. The V gene lost 5 bases and the J gene lost 7 bases, with 12 bases spanning the gap. This CDR3 comprises 13 residues. Here the CDR3 reads CASSPGELNEQFF. CDR3 nucleotides: TGTGCCAGCAGCCCAGGGGAGTTAAATGAGCAGTTCTTC.